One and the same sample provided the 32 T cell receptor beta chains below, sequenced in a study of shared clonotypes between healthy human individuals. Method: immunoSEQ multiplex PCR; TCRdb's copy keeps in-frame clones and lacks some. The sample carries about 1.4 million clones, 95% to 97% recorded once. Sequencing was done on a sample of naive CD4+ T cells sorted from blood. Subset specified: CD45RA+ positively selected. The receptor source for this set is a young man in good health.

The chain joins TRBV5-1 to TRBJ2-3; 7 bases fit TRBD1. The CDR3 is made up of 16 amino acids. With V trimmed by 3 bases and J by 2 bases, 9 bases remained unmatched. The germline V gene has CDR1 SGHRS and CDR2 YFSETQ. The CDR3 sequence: CASSSGDSRSTDTQYF. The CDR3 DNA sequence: TGCGCCAGCAGCTCCGGGGACAGTCGTTCCACAGATACGCAGTATTTT. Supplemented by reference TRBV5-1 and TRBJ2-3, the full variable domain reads KAGVTQTPRYLIKTRGQQVTLSCSPISGHRSVSWYQQTPGQGLQFLFEYFSETQRNKGNFPGRFSGRQFSNSRSEMNVSTLELGDSALYLCASSSGDSRSTDTQYFGPGTRLTVL.

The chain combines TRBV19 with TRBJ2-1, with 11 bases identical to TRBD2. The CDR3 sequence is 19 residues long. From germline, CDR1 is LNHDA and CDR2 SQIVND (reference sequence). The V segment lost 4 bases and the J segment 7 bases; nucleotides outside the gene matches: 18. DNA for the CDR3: TGTGCCAGTAGTACCAGGGGGCATAGCGGGAGGGCCATCATGAATGAGCAGTTCTTC. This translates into CASSTRGHSGRAIMNEQFF. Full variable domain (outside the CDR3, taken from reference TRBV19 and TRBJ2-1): DGGITQSPKYLFRKEGQNVTLSCEQNLNHDAMYWYRQDPGQGLRLIYYSQIVNDFQKGDIAEGYSVSREKKESFPLTVTSAQKNPTAFYLCASSTRGHSGRAIMNEQFFGPGTRLTVL.

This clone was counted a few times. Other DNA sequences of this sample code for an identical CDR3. The DNA for the CDR3 is TGTGCCAGCTCACCGACCCAAGAGACCCAGTACTTC. Residues: CASSPTQETQYF. The V call is TRBV18, the J call TRBJ2-5; D is unclear. CDR1 KGHSH and CDR2 LQKENI come from the germline V gene. The V gene lost 3 bases and the J gene lost 1 base, with 3 bases spanning the gap. This CDR3 is built from 12 residues.

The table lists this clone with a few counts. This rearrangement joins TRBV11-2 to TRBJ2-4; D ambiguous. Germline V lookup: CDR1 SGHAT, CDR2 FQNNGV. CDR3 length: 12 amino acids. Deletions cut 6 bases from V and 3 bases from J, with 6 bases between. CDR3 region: CASRQSKNIQYF. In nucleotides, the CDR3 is TGTGCCAGCAGACAGAGCAAAAACATTCAGTACTTC.

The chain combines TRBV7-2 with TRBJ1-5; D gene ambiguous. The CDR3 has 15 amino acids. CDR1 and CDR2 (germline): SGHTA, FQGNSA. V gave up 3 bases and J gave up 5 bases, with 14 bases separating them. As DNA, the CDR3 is TGTGCCAGCAGCTTTAATCCAGGCGAACATCAGCCCCAGCATTTT. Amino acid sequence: CASSFNPGEHQPQHF.

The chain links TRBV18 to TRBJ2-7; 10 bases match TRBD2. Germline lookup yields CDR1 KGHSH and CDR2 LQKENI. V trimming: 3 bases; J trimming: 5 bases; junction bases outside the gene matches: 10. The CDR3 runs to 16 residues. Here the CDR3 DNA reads TGTGCCAGCTCACCCCTTCCTAGCGGGAGTCACCACGAGCAGTACTTC. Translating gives CASSPLPSGSHHEQYF.

The CDR3 sequence: CASSSRRTDTQYF. The CDR3 DNA reads TGTGCCAGTAGTTCACGGCGCACAGATACGCAGTATTTT. V is TRBV19 and J is TRBJ2-3, with D hard to call. The CDR3 runs 13 residues. V was cut by 5 bases and J by 1 base, with 7 bases left in between. From germline, CDR1 is LNHDA and CDR2 SQIVND (reference sequence).

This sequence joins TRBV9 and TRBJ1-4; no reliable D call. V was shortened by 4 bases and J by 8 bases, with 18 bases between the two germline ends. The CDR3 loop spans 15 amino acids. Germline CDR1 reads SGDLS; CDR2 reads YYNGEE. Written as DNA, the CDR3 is TGTGCCAGCAGCCCTATGGGAAAGGGTGGGGAAAAACTGTTTTTT. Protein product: CASSPMGKGGEKLFF.

The CDR3 DNA is TGCGCCAGCAGCCTCACCTCAGCGGGAGGGCGGGATACGCAGTATTTT. Amino acids: CASSLTSAGGRDTQYF. The chain links TRBV5-1 to TRBJ2-3, with 10 bases matching TRBD2. The V gene's germline CDR1 is SGHRS and CDR2 YFSETQ. V trimming: 4 bases; J trimming: 6 bases; junction bases outside the gene matches: 11. There are 16 residues in the CDR3.

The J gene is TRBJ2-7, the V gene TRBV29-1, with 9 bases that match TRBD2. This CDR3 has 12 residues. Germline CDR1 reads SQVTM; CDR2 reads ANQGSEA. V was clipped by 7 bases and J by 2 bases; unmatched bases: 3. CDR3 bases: TGCAGCGGGGCTAGCGGGGCCTACGAGCAGTACTTC. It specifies CSGASGAYEQYF.

CDR3 in amino acids: CASSFGGSPYNEQFF. CDR3 nucleotides: TGTGCCAGCAGCTTTGGCGGGAGTCCCTACAATGAGCAGTTCTTC. The J gene is TRBJ2-1, the V gene TRBV5-6, with 7 bases matching TRBD2. J was trimmed by 2 bases and V by 2 bases; bases with no gene match: 4. The CDR3 loop spans 15 amino acids. Germline V gives CDR1 SGHDT, CDR2 YYEEEE. The full variable domain, completed using reference TRBV5-6 and TRBJ2-1, is DAGVTQSPTHLIKTRGQQVTLRCSPKSGHDTVSWYQQALGQGPQFIFQYYEEEERQRGNFPDRFSGHQFPNYSSELNVNALLLGDSALYLCASSFGGSPYNEQFFGPGTRLTVL.

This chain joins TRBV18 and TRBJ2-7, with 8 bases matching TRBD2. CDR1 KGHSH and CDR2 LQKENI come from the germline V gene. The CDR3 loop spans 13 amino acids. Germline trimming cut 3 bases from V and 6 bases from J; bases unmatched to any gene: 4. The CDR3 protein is CASSPGLVGEQYF. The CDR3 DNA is TGTGCCAGCTCACCGGGACTAGTTGGCGAGCAGTACTTC. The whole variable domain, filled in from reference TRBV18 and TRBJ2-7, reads NAGVMQNPRHLVRRRGQEARLRCSPMKGHSHVYWYRQLPEEGLKFMVYLQKENIIDESGMPKERFSAEFPKEGPSILRIQQVVRGDSAAYFCASSPGLVGEQYFGPGTRLTVT.

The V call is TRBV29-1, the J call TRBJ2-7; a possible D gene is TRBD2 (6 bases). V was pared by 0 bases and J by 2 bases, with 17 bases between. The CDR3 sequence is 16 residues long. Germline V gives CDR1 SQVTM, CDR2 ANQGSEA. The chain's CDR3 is CSVEDHSGSFAYEQYF. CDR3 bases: TGCAGCGTTGAAGACCATTCCGGGAGCTTTGCCTACGAGCAGTACTTC.

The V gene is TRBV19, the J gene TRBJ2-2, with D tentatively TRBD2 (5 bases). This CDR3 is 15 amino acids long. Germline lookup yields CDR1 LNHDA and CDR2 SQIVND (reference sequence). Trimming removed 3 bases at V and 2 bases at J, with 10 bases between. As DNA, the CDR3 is TGTGCCAGTAGTATCACGGGGAGAAACACCGGGGAGCTGTTTTTT. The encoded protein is CASSITGRNTGELFF.

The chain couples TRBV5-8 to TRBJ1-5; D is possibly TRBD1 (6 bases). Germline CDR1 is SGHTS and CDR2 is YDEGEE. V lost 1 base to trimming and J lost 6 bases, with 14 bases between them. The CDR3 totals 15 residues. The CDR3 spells CASSLSWGGGQPQHF. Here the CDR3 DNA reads TGTGCCAGCAGCTTGTCTTGGGGAGGGGGTCAGCCCCAGCATTTT.

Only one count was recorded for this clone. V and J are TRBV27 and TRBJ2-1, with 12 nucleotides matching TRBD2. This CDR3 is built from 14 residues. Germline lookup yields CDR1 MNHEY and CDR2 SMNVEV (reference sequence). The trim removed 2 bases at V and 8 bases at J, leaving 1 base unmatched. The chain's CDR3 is CASSLRLAGDEQFF. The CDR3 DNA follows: TGTGCCAGCAGTTTACGACTAGCGGGAGATGAGCAGTTCTTC.

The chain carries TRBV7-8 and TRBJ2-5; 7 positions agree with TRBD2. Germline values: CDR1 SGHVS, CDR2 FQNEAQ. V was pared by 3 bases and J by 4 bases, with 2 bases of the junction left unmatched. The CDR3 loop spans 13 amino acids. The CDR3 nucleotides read TGTGCCAGCAGCTTCACGGGAGGAGAGACCCAGTACTTC. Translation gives CASSFTGGETQYF.

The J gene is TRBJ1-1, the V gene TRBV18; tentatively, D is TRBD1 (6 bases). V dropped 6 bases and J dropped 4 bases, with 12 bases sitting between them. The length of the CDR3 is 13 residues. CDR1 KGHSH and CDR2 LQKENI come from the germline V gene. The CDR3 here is CASSYRVGTEAFF. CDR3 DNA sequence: TGTGCCAGCTCGTACAGGGTTGGCACTGAAGCTTTCTTT.

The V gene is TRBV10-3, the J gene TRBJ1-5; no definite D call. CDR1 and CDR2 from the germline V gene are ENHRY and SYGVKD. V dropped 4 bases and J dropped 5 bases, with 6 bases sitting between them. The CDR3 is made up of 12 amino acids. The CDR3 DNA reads TGTGCCATCAGTGTTGGAGATCAGCCCCAGCATTTT. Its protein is CAISVGDQPQHF.

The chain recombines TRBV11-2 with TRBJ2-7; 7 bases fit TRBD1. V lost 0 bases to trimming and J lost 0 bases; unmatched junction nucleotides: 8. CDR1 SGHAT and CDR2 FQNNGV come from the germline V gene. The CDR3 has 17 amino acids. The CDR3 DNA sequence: TGTGCCAGCAGCTTAGATATGAGGCCAGGGGGCTCCTACGAGCAGTACTTC. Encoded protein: CASSLDMRPGGSYEQYF.

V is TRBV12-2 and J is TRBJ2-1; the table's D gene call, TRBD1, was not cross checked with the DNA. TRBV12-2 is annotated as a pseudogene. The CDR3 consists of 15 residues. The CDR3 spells CASRFRDRVHNEQFF. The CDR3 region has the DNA TGTGCAAGTCGCTTCCGGGACAGGGTCCACAATGAGCAGTTCTTC.

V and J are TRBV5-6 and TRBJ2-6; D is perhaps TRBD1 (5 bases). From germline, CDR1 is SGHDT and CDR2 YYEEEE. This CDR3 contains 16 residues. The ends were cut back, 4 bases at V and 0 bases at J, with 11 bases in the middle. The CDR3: CASSLDTLSGANVLTF. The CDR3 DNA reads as TGTGCCAGCAGCCTGGACACTCTCTCTGGGGCCAACGTCCTGACTTTC.

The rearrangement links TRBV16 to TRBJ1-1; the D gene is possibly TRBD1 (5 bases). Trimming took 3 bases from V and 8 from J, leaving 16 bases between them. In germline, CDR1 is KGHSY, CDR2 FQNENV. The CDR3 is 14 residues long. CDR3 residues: CASSHYADSQEAFF. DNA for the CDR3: TGTGCCAGCAGCCACTACGCAGACAGCCAGGAAGCTTTCTTT.

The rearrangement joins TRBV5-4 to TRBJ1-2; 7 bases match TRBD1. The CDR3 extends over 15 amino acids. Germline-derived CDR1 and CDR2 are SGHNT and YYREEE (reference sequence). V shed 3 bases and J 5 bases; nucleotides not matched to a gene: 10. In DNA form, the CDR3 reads TGTGCCAGCAGCTCGAAGAACAGGGGCGGGTATGGCTACACCTTC. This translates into CASSSKNRGGYGYTF.

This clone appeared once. DNA for the CDR3: TGTGCCAGCAGCCAGGACAGGGCTGGAAACACCATATATTTT. The encoded protein is CASSQDRAGNTIYF. V gene TRBV7-3 combines with J gene TRBJ1-3, with 8 bases aligning to TRBD1. V lost 5 bases and J lost 2; bases outside the gene matches: 2. The germline V gene encodes CDR1 SGHTA and CDR2 FQGTGA. This CDR3 spans 14 amino acids.

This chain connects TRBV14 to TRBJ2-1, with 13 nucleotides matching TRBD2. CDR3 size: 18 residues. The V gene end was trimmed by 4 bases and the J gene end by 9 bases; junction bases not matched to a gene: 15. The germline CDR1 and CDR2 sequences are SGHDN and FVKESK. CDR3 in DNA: TGTGCCAGCAGCCCCCGCCGACCACTAGCGGGAGGGTTGGGTGAGCAGTTCTTC. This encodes CASSPRRPLAGGLGEQFF. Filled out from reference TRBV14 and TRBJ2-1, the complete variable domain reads EAGVTQFPSHSVIEKGQTVTLRCDPISGHDNLYWYRRVMGKEIKFLLHFVKESKQDESGMPNNRFLAERTGGTYSTLKVQPAELEDSGVYFCASSPRRPLAGGLGEQFFGPGTRLTVL.

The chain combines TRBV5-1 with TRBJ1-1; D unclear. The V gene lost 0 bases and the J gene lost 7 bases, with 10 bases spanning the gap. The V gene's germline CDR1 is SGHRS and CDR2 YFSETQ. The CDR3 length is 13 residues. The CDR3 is CASSLVPAREAFF. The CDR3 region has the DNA TGCGCCAGCAGCTTGGTCCCAGCTCGTGAAGCTTTCTTT.

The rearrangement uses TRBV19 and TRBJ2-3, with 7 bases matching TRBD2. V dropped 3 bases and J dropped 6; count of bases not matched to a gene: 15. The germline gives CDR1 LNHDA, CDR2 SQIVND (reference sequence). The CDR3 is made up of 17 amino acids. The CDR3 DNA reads TGTGCCAGTAGTATTTCCCCCTTTGGGGGAGGGCGTGATACGCAGTATTTT. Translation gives CASSISPFGGGRDTQYF.

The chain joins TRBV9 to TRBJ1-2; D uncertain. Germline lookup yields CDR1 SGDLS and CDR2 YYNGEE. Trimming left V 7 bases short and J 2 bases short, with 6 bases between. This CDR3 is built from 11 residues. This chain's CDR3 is CASGQNYGYTF. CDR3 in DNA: TGTGCCAGCGGCCAGAACTATGGCTACACCTTC.

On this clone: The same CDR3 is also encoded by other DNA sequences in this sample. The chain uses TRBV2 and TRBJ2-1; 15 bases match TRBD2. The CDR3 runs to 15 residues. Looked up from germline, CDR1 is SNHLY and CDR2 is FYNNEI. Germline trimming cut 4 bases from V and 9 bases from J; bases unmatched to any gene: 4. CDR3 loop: CASSGTSGRAGEQFF. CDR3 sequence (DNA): TGTGCCAGCAGTGGGACTAGCGGGAGGGCTGGTGAGCAGTTCTTC.

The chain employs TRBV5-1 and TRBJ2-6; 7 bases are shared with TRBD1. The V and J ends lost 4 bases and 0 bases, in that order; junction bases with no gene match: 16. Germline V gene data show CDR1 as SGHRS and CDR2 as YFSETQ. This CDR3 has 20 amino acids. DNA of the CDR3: TGCGCCAGCAGCCTCACCAAACCGACAGGGTGGAGCTCTGGGGCCAACGTCCTGACTTTC. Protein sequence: CASSLTKPTGWSSGANVLTF.

The CDR3 loop reads CASSLEGTAQYF. Written as DNA, the CDR3 is TGCGCCAGCAGCTTGGAAGGGACAGCGCAGTACTTC. The rearrangement links TRBV5-1 to TRBJ2-7; 7 nucleotides agree with TRBD1. Germline V CDR1 and CDR2: SGHRS, YFSETQ. This CDR3 is 12 amino acids long. Unmatched junction bases numbered 3, after V lost 0 bases and J lost 9 bases. The variable domain in full, with the rest retrieved from reference TRBV5-1 and TRBJ2-7, is KAGVTQTPRYLIKTRGQQVTLSCSPISGHRSVSWYQQTPGQGLQFLFEYFSETQRNKGNFPGRFSGRQFSNSRSEMNVSTLELGDSALYLCASSLEGTAQYFGPGTRLTVT.